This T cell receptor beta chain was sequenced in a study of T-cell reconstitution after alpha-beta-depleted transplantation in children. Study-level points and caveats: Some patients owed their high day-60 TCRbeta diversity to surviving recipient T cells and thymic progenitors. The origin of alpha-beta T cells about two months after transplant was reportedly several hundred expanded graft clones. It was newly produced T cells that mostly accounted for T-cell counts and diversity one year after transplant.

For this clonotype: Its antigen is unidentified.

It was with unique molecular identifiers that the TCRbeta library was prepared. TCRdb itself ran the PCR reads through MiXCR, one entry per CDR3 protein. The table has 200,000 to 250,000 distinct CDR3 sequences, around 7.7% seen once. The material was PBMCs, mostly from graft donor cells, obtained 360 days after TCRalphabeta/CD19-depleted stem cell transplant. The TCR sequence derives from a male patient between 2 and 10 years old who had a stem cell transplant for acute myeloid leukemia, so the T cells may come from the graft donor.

In DNA, the CDR3 is TGCAGTGCTAGAGCCCTCAGGGGCACGAACACCGGGGAGCTGTTTTTT. Amino acid sequence: CSARALRGTNTGELFF. The chain has TRBV20-1 and TRBJ2-2, with D perhaps TRBD1 (6 bases). With 1 base removed from V and 0 bases from J, the gap between germline ends came to 12 bases. The germline V gene has CDR1 DFQATT and CDR2 SNEGSKA (reference sequence). This CDR3 spans 16 amino acids.